These T cell receptor beta chains were read from a single sample in a study of T cells in Graves' hyperthyroidism and ophthalmopathy. TCRdb used MiXCR to reprocess the multiplex PCR reads, holding one entry per CDR3 protein. The sample holds around 450,000 distinct CDR3 sequences, about 15% seen once. Sample: blood. These receptors all stem from a woman aged 18-29 years with Graves' hyperthyroidism. The CDR3 runs from the conserved cysteine through the conserved F or W. D genes are given only for firm matches. Clone size is not always given. Where it is, it says once, few, many or a class for expanded clones.

V	J	D	size	CDR3	DNA
TRBV3-1	TRBJ1-5	.	.	CASSQDGPGQPQHF	TGTGCCAGCAGCCAAGATGGGCCCGGCCAGCCCCAGCATTTT
TRBV7-9	TRBJ1-4	.	few	CASSPTALVATNEKLFF	TGTGCCAGCAGCCCTACGGCCTTAGTGGCAACTAATGAAAAACTGTTTTTT
TRBV7-3	TRBJ1-1	.	many	CASSLTGSTEAFF	TGTGCCAGCAGCTTGACAGGTAGCACTGAAGCTTTCTTT
TRBV18	TRBJ2-7	.	many	CASSRDPSYEQYF	TGTGCCAGCTCACGTGACCCCTCCTACGAGCAGTACTTC
TRBV10-1	TRBJ2-5	.	.	CASSEYQTDAETQYF	TGCGCCAGCAGTGAGTATCAGACGGATGCGGAGACCCAGTACTTC
TRBV27	TRBJ2-2	TRBD2	many	CASSSGLAGRAGELFF	TGTGCCAGCAGTTCCGGACTAGCGGGGCGAGCCGGGGAGCTGTTTTTT
TRBV29-1	TRBJ1-4	.	many	CSVDGGQEKLFF	TGCAGCGTTGATGGGGGGCAGGAAAAACTGTTTTTT
TRBV7-9	TRBJ2-1	TRBD2	.	CASSAFGVAGKYNEQFF	TGTGCCAGCAGCGCATTCGGGGTAGCGGGGAAATACAATGAGCAGTTCTTC
TRBV29-1	TRBJ1-1	.	many	CSALRGGGNTEAFF	TGCAGCGCTCTTCGCGGGGGGGGGAACACTGAAGCTTTCTTT
TRBV29-1	TRBJ1-2	TRBD1	many	CSVDSDRVGYGYTF	TGCAGCGTTGATAGTGACAGGGTCGGGTATGGCTACACCTTC
TRBV2	TRBJ2-1	TRBD2	many	CASRPPLRGGREQFF	TGTGCCAGCAGGCCTCCGTTGCGGGGGGGCAGGGAGCAGTTCTTC
TRBV20-1	TRBJ2-5	.	few	CSAETQYF	TGCAGTGCTGAGACCCAGTACTTC
TRBV6-1	TRBJ1-1	.	many	CASRVSIRGDMAFF	TGTGCCAGCAGGGTCTCCATCAGGGGTGATATGGCTTTCTTT
TRBV2	TRBJ2-2	.	few	CASRGTLNTGELFF	TGTGCCAGCAGGGGGACTTTGAACACCGGGGAGCTGTTTTTT
TRBV9	TRBJ2-1	TRBD2	few	CASSVGLAGGPSYNEQFF	TGTGCCAGCAGCGTAGGTTTAGCGGGAGGACCCTCCTACAATGAGCAGTTCTTC
TRBV7-9	TRBJ1-2	.	many	CASSLTTEYTF	TGTGCCAGCAGCTTGACCACTGAGTACACCTTC
TRBV27	TRBJ1-5	.	many	CASSLSLYNQPQHF	TGTGCCAGCAGTTTATCGCTCTATAATCAGCCCCAGCATTTT
TRBV5-1	TRBJ1-5	.	many	CASSLRGAPGQPQHF	TGCGCCAGCAGCTTGAGGGGCGCCCCTGGTCAGCCCCAGCATTTT
TRBV4-1	TRBJ2-2	.	few	CASSQGRGAGGELFF	TGCGCCAGCAGCCAAGGCAGGGGGGCAGGGGGGGAGCTGTTTTTT
TRBV15	TRBJ2-7	TRBD2	few	CATSRGGTSGRYEQYF	TGTGCCACCAGCAGAGGCGGGACTAGCGGACGCTACGAGCAGTACTTC
TRBV3-1	TRBJ2-3	TRBD2	many	CASSDDGGGYRTDTQYF	TGTGCCAGCAGCGACGATGGGGGGGGGTATAGGACAGATACGCAGTATTTT
TRBV14	TRBJ2-7	.	.	CASSLTSYLQYF	TGTGCCAGCAGCCTCACCAGTTATTTGCAGTACTTC
TRBV2	TRBJ2-7	.	many	CASSGQHYYEQYF	TGTGCCAGCAGTGGACAACATTACTACGAGCAGTACTTC
TRBV6-1	TRBJ1-2	TRBD1	many	CASSEEGGQLYGYTF	TGTGCCAGCAGTGAAGAGGGGGGACAGCTTTATGGCTACACCTTC